This TCR beta chain was observed in a study of beta chain features in type 1 diabetes. CD4+ naive, central memory, regulatory and stem cell-like memory cells were sorted via CD45RO/CCR7/CD25/CD127/CD95/CD27. The germline V gene has CDR1 MGHRA and CDR2 YSYEKL. CDR3 length equals 13 residues. Trimming shortened V by 7 bases and J by 7 bases, and 14 bases separated the two germline ends. This clone showed up just a few times. Of the isolated RNA, all was reverse transcribed, and so the sequenced material was expressed TCRB transcripts. TCRdb keeps only in-frame clones here, not all; method: immunoSEQ multiplex PCR. The sample holds about 220,000 clones, under 13% seen once.

Sequencing input: central memory CD4+ T cells from blood. This receptor was taken from a man aged 18 to 35 in good health. The rearrangement uses TRBV4-1 and TRBJ2-1; D gene uncertain. The DNA of the CDR3 is TGCGCCAGCAAACCCTCCCCTGTGAATGAGCAGTTCTTC. Residues: CASKPSPVNEQFF.